A selection of T cell receptor beta chains follows, all from one sample in a study of regulatory T cells in long-lasting Graves disease. TCRdb called the multiplex PCR reads again in MiXCR, with one record for every CDR3 protein. The sample holds around 250,000 distinct CDR3 sequences, around 18% seen once. Separately, the same data were catalogued under a study of T cells in Graves' hyperthyroidism and ophthalmopathy.

This sample comprised peripheral blood mononuclear cells (PBMCs), obtained at new diagnosis, from a patient treated with antithyroid drugs. These TCRs come from a woman in her 30s with Graves disease. Both conserved end residues are part of each CDR3. The D gene is left open where the match is weak. Not all rows give a size; the values are once, few, many and, for expanded clones, a class.

d_gene	abundance	v_gene	j_gene	CDR3aa	CDR3nt
.	few	TRBV7-7	TRBJ2-1	CASSARYMDNEQFF	TGTGCTAGCAGCGCAAGATATATGGACAATGAGCAGTTCTTC
TRBD1	many	TRBV5-6	TRBJ2-2	CASSLGHRGNTGELFF	TGTGCCAGCAGCTTGGGACACAGGGGGAACACCGGGGAGCTGTTTTTT
TRBD2	.	TRBV20-1	TRBJ2-1	CSARAGLAGGSSYNEQFF	TGCAGTGCTAGAGCGGGACTAGCGGGGGGGAGCTCCTACAATGAGCAGTTCTTC
.	many	TRBV27	TRBJ1-1	CASSLGPGRDTEAFF	TGTGCCAGCAGTTTAGGTCCGGGACGGGACACTGAAGCTTTCTTT
.	.	TRBV12-3/TRBV12-4	TRBJ2-5	CASSLGWTVQETQYF	TGTGCCAGCAGTTTAGGGTGGACAGTACAAGAGACCCAGTACTTC
.	many	TRBV7-2	TRBJ2-1	CASSLGFQNNEQFF	TGTGCCAGCAGCTTAGGTTTCCAGAACAATGAGCAGTTCTTC
.	many	TRBV20-1	TRBJ2-7	CSARPSQGGYEQYF	TGCAGTGCTAGACCTTCTCAGGGAGGCTACGAGCAGTACTTC
.	many	TRBV12-5	TRBJ2-7	CASGLALSYEQYF	TGTGCTAGTGGTTTGGCATTAAGCTACGAGCAGTACTTC
TRBD2	many	TRBV27	TRBJ2-6	CASSLPGTTGANVLTF	TGTGCCAGCAGTTTACCCGGGACTACTGGGGCCAACGTCCTGACTTTC
TRBD1	many	TRBV20-1	TRBJ2-3	CSARRQGLTDTQYF	TGCAGTGCTAGGAGACAGGGCTTAACAGATACGCAGTATTTT
.	many	TRBV7-3	TRBJ1-1	CASSLGSVEEAFF	TGTGCCAGCAGCTTAGGGTCCGTCGAAGAAGCTTTCTTT
.	.	TRBV20-1	TRBJ2-7	CSARDRLGGSYEQYF	TGCAGTGCTAGAGATCGATTAGGGGGCTCCTACGAGCAGTACTTC
.	many	TRBV18	TRBJ1-5	CASSPGGGINQPQHF	TGTGCCAGCTCACCGGGAGGAGGGATCAATCAGCCCCAGCATTTT
.	many	TRBV6-2/TRBV6-3	TRBJ2-2	CASSYEFSRVAPGELFF	TGTGCCAGCAGTTACGAGTTCAGTCGCGTAGCCCCCGGGGAGCTGTTTTTT
.	many	TRBV20-1	TRBJ2-7	CRGPGTKPF	TGCAGGGGCCCGGGGACAAAACCTTTC
.	many	TRBV9	TRBJ1-1	CASSPWEGQSGTEAFF	TGTGCCAGCAGCCCTTGGGAGGGGCAATCAGGGACTGAAGCTTTCTTT
.	.	TRBV30	TRBJ1-2	CAWSALPGEMDGYTF	TGTGCCTGGAGTGCCCTGCCGGGGGAGATGGATGGCTACACCTTC
.	.	TRBV27	TRBJ1-5	CASGPDGYQPQHF	TGTGCCAGCGGTCCGGACGGGTATCAGCCCCAGCATTTT
.	many	TRBV11-2	TRBJ2-3	CASSPRGDSMGLDTDTQYF	TGTGCCAGCAGCCCGAGGGGGGACAGCATGGGGCTCGACACAGATACGCAGTATTTT